These 29 T cell receptor beta chains came from one sample sequenced in a study of cytomegalovirus exposure and HLA in healthy donors. The PCR ran on 60 Vbeta and 13 Jbeta primers. Sequencing was performed with immunoSEQ multiplex PCR; in TCRdb, only in-frame clones are kept and a portion is missing. The sample holds some 180,000 clones; around 80% are singletons and the top ten take roughly 1.4%. The source material was PBMCs. The receptors shown here come from a girl aged 10 to 17 in good health and CMV-seropositive.

This clone appeared a single time. V is TRBV20-1 and J is TRBJ2-3; D is perhaps TRBD2 (5 bases). The V gene lost 3 bases and the J gene lost 6 bases, with 7 bases spanning the gap. Germline assignment: CDR1 DFQATT and CDR2 SNEGSKA (reference sequence). The CDR3 contains 11 residues. Here the CDR3 reads CSARREDTQYF. The CDR3 bases are TGCAGTGCTAGGAGGGAGGATACGCAGTATTTT.

V usage is TRBV28 and J usage is TRBJ2-7; tentatively, D is TRBD2 (5 bases). CDR1 is MDHEN, CDR2 SYDVKM, per germline. This CDR3 has 12 residues. Trimming cost V 7 bases and J 5 bases, with 12 bases left between them. The CDR3 bases are TGTGCCAGCACCCAACACGGGGACGAGCAGTACTTC. Translating gives CASTQHGDEQYF.

The CDR3 sequence is CASWGAGAVDTQYF. CDR3 nucleotide sequence: TGTGCCAGCTGGGGCGCGGGAGCGGTAGATACGCAGTATTTT. This rearrangement joins TRBV10-3 to TRBJ2-3; 7 bases align to TRBD2. V was clipped by 10 bases and J by 5 bases; unmatched bases: 12. Per the germline V gene, CDR1 is ENHRY and CDR2 is SYGVKD. The CDR3 is 14 residues long.

This chain links TRBV4-1 with TRBJ2-1; possibly TRBD2 for D (6 bases). Per germline, CDR1 MGHRA and CDR2 YSYEKL. The CDR3 is 14 amino acids. Trimming took off 4 bases at V and 7 bases at J, with 14 bases between the two ends. The CDR3 protein is CASSPGPSGNEQFF. Here the CDR3 DNA reads TGCGCCAGCAGCCCGGGACCGAGCGGGAATGAGCAGTTCTTC.

This clone was picked up one time. The chain links TRBV7-9 to TRBJ2-7, with 8 bases identical to TRBD1. This CDR3 is built from 16 residues. Germline trimming cut 5 bases from V and 2 bases from J; bases unmatched to any gene: 11. Germline V gene lookup returns CDR1 SEHNR and CDR2 FQNEAQ (reference sequence). The CDR3: CASSMSGGQGPYEQYF. The CDR3 DNA reads as TGTGCCAGCAGCATGTCAGGCGGACAGGGCCCCTACGAGCAGTACTTC.

The V gene is TRBV11-2, the J gene TRBJ2-7, with TRBD1 identical over 8 bases. Germline V gene sequence: CDR1 SGHAT, CDR2 FQNNGV. The V and J ends lost 6 bases and 7 bases, in that order; junction bases with no gene match: 26. The CDR3 has 19 amino acids. The CDR3 is CASSPSGTGRLGGIKEQYF. The CDR3 DNA is TGTGCCAGCAGTCCGTCCGGGACAGGCCGTCTGGGCGGGATTAAAGAGCAGTACTTC. Full variable domain (outside the CDR3, taken from reference TRBV11-2 and TRBJ2-7): EAGVAQSPRYKIIEKRQSVAFWCNPISGHATLYWYQQILGQGPKLLIQFQNNGVVDDSQLPKDRFSAERLKGVDSTLKIQPAKLEDSAVYLCASSPSGTGRLGGIKEQYFGPGTRLTVT.

V usage is TRBV25-1 and J usage is TRBJ1-1, with 9 bases matching TRBD1. Germline-derived CDR1 and CDR2 are MGHDK and SYGVNS. The V gene end was trimmed by 6 bases and the J gene end by 0 bases; junction bases not matched to a gene: 5. CDR3 length: 15 residues. The CDR3 here is CASSGQGNMNTEAFF. DNA of the CDR3: TGTGCCAGCAGCGGACAGGGGAACATGAACACTGAAGCTTTCTTT.

V gene TRBV2 combines with J gene TRBJ1-3; D is unresolved. V was clipped by 2 bases and J by 1 base, with 9 bases between them. The CDR3 sequence is 15 residues long. The germline V gene encodes CDR1 SNHLY and CDR2 FYNNEI. Written as DNA, the CDR3 is TGTGCCAGCAGTGAATTTAGCGCGTCTGGAAACACCATATATTTT. Its translation is CASSEFSASGNTIYF.

For this clone: At the DNA level, this CDR3 is encoded by other sequences in the same sample as well. This chain joins TRBV10-1 and TRBJ2-3; weak D call: TRBD2 (6 bases). V shed 2 bases and J shed 3 bases, with 6 bases lying between them. The CDR3 totals 13 residues. Germline V gene data show CDR1 as WNHNN and CDR2 as SYGVQD (reference sequence). CDR3 sequence: CASSEAGTDTQYF. The CDR3 coding sequence is TGCGCCAGCAGTGAGGCGGGGACAGATACGCAGTATTTT.

This clone was observed once. The J gene is TRBJ1-5, the V gene TRBV16, with D unclear. The CDR3 runs to 13 residues. Germline lookup yields CDR1 KGHSY and CDR2 FQNENV. Trimming shortened V by 1 base and J by 6 bases, and 7 bases separated the two germline ends. The CDR3 loop reads CASSQLLGQPQHF. CDR3 sequence (DNA): TGTGCCAGCAGCCAATTGCTCGGTCAGCCCCAGCATTTT.

The chain uses TRBV5-1 and TRBJ2-3; tentatively, D is TRBD2 (5 bases). The CDR3 has 16 amino acids. V was shortened by 0 bases and J by 0 bases, with 11 bases between the two germline ends. The germline V gene has CDR1 SGHRS and CDR2 YFSETQ. The CDR3 DNA reads as TGCGCCAGCAGCTTGGTTTCGGGAACTAGCACAGATACGCAGTATTTT. Its protein is CASSLVSGTSTDTQYF.

The rearrangement joins TRBV19 to TRBJ2-3; 10 bases are shared with TRBD2. The CDR3 totals 14 residues. V gave up 9 bases and J gave up 6 bases; unmatched junction bases: 9. Germline CDR1 is LNHDA and CDR2 is SQIVND (reference sequence). The CDR3 reads CASSLAGEADTQYF. As DNA, the CDR3 is TGTGCCAGCTCCCTAGCGGGAGAGGCGGATACGCAGTATTTT.

CDR3 sequence (DNA): TGTGCAAAACAGGGGTACAATGAGCAGTTCTTC. It yields the protein CAKQGYNEQFF. The chain combines TRBV6-6 with TRBJ2-1; 7 positions agree with TRBD1. The CDR3 has 11 amino acids. Germline V CDR1 and CDR2: MNHNY, SVGAGI (reference sequence).

The chain employs TRBV5-4 and TRBJ2-1; the D gene is possibly TRBD2 (6 bases). CDR3 length equals 16 residues. Deletions cut 3 bases from V and 4 bases from J, with 17 bases between. The V gene's germline CDR1 is SGHNT and CDR2 YYREEE (reference sequence). The DNA of the CDR3 is TGTGCCAGCAGCTCGGGGGTAGCGACCGGTTACAATGAGCAGTTCTTC. It translates to CASSSGVATGYNEQFF.

The rearrangement uses TRBV11-2 and TRBJ2-2; a weak D match, TRBD2 (5 bases). The V gene's germline CDR1 is SGHAT and CDR2 FQNNGV. This CDR3 is built from 17 residues. V gave up 4 bases and J gave up 5 bases, with 20 bases separating them. The CDR3 bases are TGTGCCAGCAGCTCTTTCGGGGTACAGAAAAAGACCGGGGAGCTGTTTTTT. Protein product: CASSSFGVQKKTGELFF.

This chain connects TRBV6-1 to TRBJ2-3; 8 positions match TRBD2. CDR3 length: 15 residues. Per the germline V gene, CDR1 is MNHNS and CDR2 is SASEGT. V lost 2 bases, J lost 0 bases, and 1 base stayed unmatched. In DNA form, the CDR3 reads TGTGCCAGCAGTGAACTAGCGGGTAGCACAGATACGCAGTATTTT. This gives the protein CASSELAGSTDTQYF.

The chain joins TRBV9 to TRBJ2-7; 9 bases fit TRBD1. From germline, CDR1 is SGDLS and CDR2 YYNGEE. With 0 bases clipped from V and 4 bases from J, the junction kept 8 bases outside the gene matches. The CDR3 sequence is 16 residues long. This CDR3 reads CASSVGPETGGYEQYF. DNA of the CDR3: TGTGCCAGCAGCGTAGGCCCCGAGACAGGGGGTTACGAGCAGTACTTC. Filled out from reference TRBV9 and TRBJ2-7, the complete variable domain reads DSGVTQTPKHLITATGQRVTLRCSPRSGDLSVYWYQQSLDQGLQFLIQYYNGEERAKGNILERFSAQQFPDLHSELNLSSLELGDSALYFCASSVGPETGGYEQYFGPGTRLTVT.

J is TRBJ1-1 and V is TRBV14, with D possibly TRBD1 on 6 matching bases. Germline assignment: CDR1 SGHDN and CDR2 FVKESK. V was pared by 3 bases and J by 1 base, with 15 bases between. The CDR3 spans 16 residues. CDR3: CASSQKTGGANTEAFF. DNA for the CDR3: TGTGCCAGCAGCCAGAAAACTGGGGGGGCGAACACTGAAGCTTTCTTT. Based on the CDR3 plus reference TRBV14 and TRBJ1-1, the full variable domain is EAGVTQFPSHSVIEKGQTVTLRCDPISGHDNLYWYRRVMGKEIKFLLHFVKESKQDESGMPNNRFLAERTGGTYSTLKVQPAELEDSGVYFCASSQKTGGANTEAFFGQGTRLTVV.

The V call is TRBV4-1, the J call TRBJ1-4; TRBD1 is a possible D gene (6 bases). Germline-derived CDR1 and CDR2 are MGHRA and YSYEKL. The CDR3 runs to 16 residues. V was shortened by 0 bases and J by 2 bases, with 10 bases between the two germline ends. As DNA, the CDR3 is TGCGCCAGCAGCCAAGAGCGGGGGCGTACTAATGAAAAACTGTTTTTT. This sequence encodes CASSQERGRTNEKLFF.

This clone was found once. This sequence joins TRBV15 and TRBJ1-5; D call uncertain. Germline V gives CDR1 LNHNV, CDR2 YYDKDF (reference sequence). V was trimmed by 3 bases and J by 6 bases, leaving 15 bases between them. CDR3 length: 15 residues. This CDR3 reads CATSRLEVESQPQHF. The CDR3 DNA reads as TGTGCCACCAGCAGGCTTGAGGTTGAGAGTCAGCCCCAGCATTTT.

This clone was recorded a few times. CDR3 DNA sequence: TGTGCCAGCAGCTTGGGGGGACAGGTGATGCGGGAAAAACTGTTTTTT. Residues: CASSLGGQVMREKLFF. The chain carries TRBV5-6 and TRBJ1-4, with 8 bases that match TRBD1. V was pared by 0 bases and J by 8 bases, with 9 bases of the junction left unmatched. Germline CDR1 is SGHDT and CDR2 is YYEEEE. There are 16 residues in the CDR3.

The V and J genes are TRBV27 and TRBJ2-1; 9 bases are shared with TRBD2. The V gene's germline CDR1 is MNHEY and CDR2 SMNVEV (reference sequence). The CDR3 runs 20 residues. With V trimmed by 5 bases and J by 1 base, 18 bases remained unmatched. The CDR3: CASSPPPRLAAAQSYNEQFF. The CDR3 DNA is TGTGCCAGCAGTCCCCCTCCTCGACTAGCGGCCGCCCAATCCTACAATGAGCAGTTCTTC.

The gene calls are TRBV7-6 and TRBJ2-5, with unresolved D. Trimming removed 1 base from V and 5 bases from J, with 20 bases in between. The CDR3 totals 17 residues. Germline lookup yields CDR1 SGHVS and CDR2 FNYEAQ. The CDR3, as DNA: TGTGCCAGCAGCTTAGACTCACAGTTAATTGCTGGCGAGACCCAGTACTTC. Translation: CASSLDSQLIAGETQYF. The entire variable domain, with the rest obtained from reference TRBV7-6 and TRBJ2-5, is as follows: GAGVSQSPRYKVTKRGQDVALRCDPISGHVSLYWYRQALGQGPEFLTYFNYEAQQDKSGLPNDRFSAERPEGSISTLTIQRTEQRDSAMYRCASSLDSQLIAGETQYFGPGTRLLVL.

This chain joins TRBV12-5 and TRBJ1-2; 8 nucleotides match TRBD1. Germline V gene sequence: CDR1 LGHNT, CDR2 FRNRAP. The CDR3 sequence is 13 residues long. J lost 7 bases, V lost 5 bases, and 6 bases had no gene match. The chain's CDR3 is CASGVTGAGGYTF. Written as DNA, the CDR3 is TGTGCTAGTGGTGTGACAGGGGCGGGTGGCTACACCTTC. Based on the CDR3 plus reference TRBV12-5 and TRBJ1-2, the full variable domain is DARVTQTPRHKVTEMGQEVTMRCQPILGHNTVFWYRQTMMQGLELLAYFRNRAPLDDSGMPKDRFSAEMPDATLATLKIQPSEPRDSAVYFCASGVTGAGGYTFGSGTRLTVV.

The gene calls are TRBV7-8 and TRBJ2-1; TRBD1 matches at 7 bases. Germline V gene lookup returns CDR1 SGHVS and CDR2 FQNEAQ. This CDR3 is built from 15 residues. V was clipped by 4 bases and J by 3 bases; unmatched bases: 6. The CDR3 spells CASSSNRGFYNEQFF. The CDR3 nucleotides read TGTGCCAGCAGCTCCAACAGGGGATTCTACAATGAGCAGTTCTTC. The full variable domain, with the rest looked up from reference TRBV7-8 and TRBJ2-1, is GAGVSQSPRYKVAKRGQDVALRCDPISGHVSLFWYQQALGQGPEFLTYFQNEAQLDKSGLPSDRFFAERPEGSVSTLKIQRTQQEDSAVYLCASSSNRGFYNEQFFGPGTRLTVL.

The CDR3 DNA reads TGTGCCAGCAGTGGGACAGCCGAAGCCTACGAGCAGTACTTC. It codes for CASSGTAEAYEQYF. V usage is TRBV27 and J usage is TRBJ2-5, with 7 bases that match TRBD1. With the DNA end fitting TRBJ2-7 better, the J assignment may be wrong. CDR1 MNHEY and CDR2 SMNVEV come from the germline V gene (reference sequence). This CDR3 has 14 residues.

About this clone itself: This CDR3 is also generated by other DNA sequences in the sample. The chain joins TRBV6-1 to TRBJ2-7, with 7 bases aligning to TRBD1. This CDR3 is 13 amino acids long. With 4 bases clipped from V and 4 bases from J, the junction kept 4 bases outside the gene matches. Germline loops: CDR1 MNHNS, CDR2 SASEGT. The CDR3 here is CASSVDRAYEQYF. The CDR3, as DNA: TGTGCCAGCAGTGTTGACAGGGCTTACGAGCAGTACTTC.

The chain is built from TRBV6-1 and TRBJ2-2; tentatively, D is TRBD2 (6 bases). V lost 2 bases to trimming and J lost 1 base, with 8 bases between them. Germline V CDR1 and CDR2: MNHNS, SASEGT. The CDR3 sequence is 15 residues long. CDR3 bases: TGTGCCAGCAGTGAACAGGGAGGGAACACCGGGGAGCTGTTTTTT. Protein: CASSEQGGNTGELFF.

Concerning this clone itself: The sample carries other DNA sequences with the same CDR3. The chain combines TRBV27 with TRBJ1-1, with D possibly being TRBD1 (5 bases). This CDR3 region has 14 residues. Between the trimmed V and J ends, which lost 0 bases and 1 base, there was a span of 6 bases. Germline CDR1 and CDR2: MNHEY and SMNVEV (reference sequence). DNA of the CDR3: TGTGCCAGCAGTTTATCGGGGGGGAACACTGAAGCTTTCTTT. Translated: CASSLSGGNTEAFF.